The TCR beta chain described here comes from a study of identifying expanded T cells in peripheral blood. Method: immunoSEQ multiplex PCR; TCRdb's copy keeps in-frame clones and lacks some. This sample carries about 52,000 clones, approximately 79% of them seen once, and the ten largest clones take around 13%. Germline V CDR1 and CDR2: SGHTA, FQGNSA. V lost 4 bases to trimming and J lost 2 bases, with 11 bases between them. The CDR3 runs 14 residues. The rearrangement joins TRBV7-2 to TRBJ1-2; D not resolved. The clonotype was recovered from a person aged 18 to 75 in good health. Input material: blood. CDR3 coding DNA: TGTGCCAGCAGCTCGCAAGCTGTAAACTATGGCTACACCTTC. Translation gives CASSSQAVNYGYTF.